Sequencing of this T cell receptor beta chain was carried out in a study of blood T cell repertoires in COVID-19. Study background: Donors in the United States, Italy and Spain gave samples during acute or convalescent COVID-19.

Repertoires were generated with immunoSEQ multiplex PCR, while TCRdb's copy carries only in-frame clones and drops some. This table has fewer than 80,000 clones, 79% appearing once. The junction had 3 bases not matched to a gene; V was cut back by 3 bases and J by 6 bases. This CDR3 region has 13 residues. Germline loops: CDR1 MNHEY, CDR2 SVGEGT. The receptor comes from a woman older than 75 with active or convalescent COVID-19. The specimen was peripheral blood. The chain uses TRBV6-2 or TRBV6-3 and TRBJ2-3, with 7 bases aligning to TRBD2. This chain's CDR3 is CASSYLRGDTQYF. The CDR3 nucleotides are TGTGCCAGCAGTTATTTGCGGGGGGATACGCAGTATTTT.